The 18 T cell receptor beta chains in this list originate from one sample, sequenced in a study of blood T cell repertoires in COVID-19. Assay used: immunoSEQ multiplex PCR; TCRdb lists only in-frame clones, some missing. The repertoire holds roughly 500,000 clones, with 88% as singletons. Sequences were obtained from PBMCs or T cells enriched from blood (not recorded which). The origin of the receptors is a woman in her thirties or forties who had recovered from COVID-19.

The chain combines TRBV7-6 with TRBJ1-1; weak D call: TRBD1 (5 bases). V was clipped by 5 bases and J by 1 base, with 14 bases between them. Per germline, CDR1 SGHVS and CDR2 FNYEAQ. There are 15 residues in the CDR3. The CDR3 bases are TGTGCCAGCAGCCTTATGGCAGGGCAGAACACTGAAGCTTTCTTT. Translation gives CASSLMAGQNTEAFF.

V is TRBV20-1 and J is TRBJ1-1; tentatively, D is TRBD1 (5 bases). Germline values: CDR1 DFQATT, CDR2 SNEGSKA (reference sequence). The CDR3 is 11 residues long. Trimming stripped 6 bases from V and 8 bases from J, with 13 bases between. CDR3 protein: CSATGSREAFF. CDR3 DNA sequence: TGCAGTGCCACAGGATCCAGGGAAGCTTTCTTT.

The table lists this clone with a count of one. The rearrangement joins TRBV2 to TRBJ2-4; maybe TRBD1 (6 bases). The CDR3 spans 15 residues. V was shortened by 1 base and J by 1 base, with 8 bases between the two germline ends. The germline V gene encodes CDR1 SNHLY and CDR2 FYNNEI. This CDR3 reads CASSEDREAKNIQYF. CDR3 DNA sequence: TGTGCCAGCAGTGAAGACAGGGAGGCCAAAAACATTCAGTACTTC.

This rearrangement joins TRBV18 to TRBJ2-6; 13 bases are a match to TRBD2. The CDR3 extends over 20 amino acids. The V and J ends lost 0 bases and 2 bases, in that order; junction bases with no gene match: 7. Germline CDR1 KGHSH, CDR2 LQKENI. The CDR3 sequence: CASSPPPGTSGTPGANVLTF. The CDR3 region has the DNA TGTGCCAGCTCACCACCGCCCGGGACTAGCGGGACCCCTGGGGCCAACGTCCTGACTTTC.

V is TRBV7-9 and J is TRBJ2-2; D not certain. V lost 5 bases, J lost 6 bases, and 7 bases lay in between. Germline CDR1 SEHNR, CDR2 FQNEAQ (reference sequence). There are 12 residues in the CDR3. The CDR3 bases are TGTGCCAGCAGCCCACGGGCCGGGGAGCTGTTTTTT. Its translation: CASSPRAGELFF. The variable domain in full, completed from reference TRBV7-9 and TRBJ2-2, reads DTGVSQNPRHKITKRGQNVTFRCDPISEHNRLYWYRQTLGQGPEFLTYFQNEAQLEKSRLLSDRFSAERPKGSFSTLEIQRTEQGDSAMYLCASSPRAGELFFGEGSRLTVL.

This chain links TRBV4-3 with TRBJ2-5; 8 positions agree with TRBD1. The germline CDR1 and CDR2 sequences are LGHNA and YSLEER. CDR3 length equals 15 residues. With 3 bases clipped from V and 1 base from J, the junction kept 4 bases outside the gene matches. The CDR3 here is CASSQDRARQETQYF. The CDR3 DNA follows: TGCGCCAGCAGCCAGGACAGGGCTCGCCAAGAGACCCAGTACTTC.

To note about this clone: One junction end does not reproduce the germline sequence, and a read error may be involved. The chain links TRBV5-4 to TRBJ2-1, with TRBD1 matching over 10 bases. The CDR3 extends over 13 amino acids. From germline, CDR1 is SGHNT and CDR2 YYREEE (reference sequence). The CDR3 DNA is TGTGCCAGCAGCTGGGACAGGGGCCAGTTTGCGGTCTTC. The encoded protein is CASSWDRGQFAVF.

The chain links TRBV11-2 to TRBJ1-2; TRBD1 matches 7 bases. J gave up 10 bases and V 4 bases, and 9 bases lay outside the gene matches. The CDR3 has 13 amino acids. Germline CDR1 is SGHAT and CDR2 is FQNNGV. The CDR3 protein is CASSSVRQGVYTF. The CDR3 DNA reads TGTGCCAGCAGCTCCGTCCGACAGGGAGTCTACACCTTC. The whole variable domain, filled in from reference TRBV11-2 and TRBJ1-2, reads EAGVAQSPRYKIIEKRQSVAFWCNPISGHATLYWYQQILGQGPKLLIQFQNNGVVDDSQLPKDRFSAERLKGVDSTLKIQPAKLEDSAVYLCASSSVRQGVYTFGSGTRLTVV.

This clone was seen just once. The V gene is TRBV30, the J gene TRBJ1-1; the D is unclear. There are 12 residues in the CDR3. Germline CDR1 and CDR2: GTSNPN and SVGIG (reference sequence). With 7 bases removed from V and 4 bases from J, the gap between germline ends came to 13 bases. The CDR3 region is CASDSTTTEAFF. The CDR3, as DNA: TGTGCCTCGGACTCCACGACCACTGAAGCTTTCTTT.

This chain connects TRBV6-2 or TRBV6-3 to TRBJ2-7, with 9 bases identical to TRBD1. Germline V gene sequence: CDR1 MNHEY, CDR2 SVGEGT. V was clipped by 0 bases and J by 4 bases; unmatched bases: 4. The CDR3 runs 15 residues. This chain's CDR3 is CASSYSRDRVYEQYF. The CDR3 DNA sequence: TGTGCCAGCAGTTACTCCCGGGACAGGGTATACGAGCAGTACTTC.

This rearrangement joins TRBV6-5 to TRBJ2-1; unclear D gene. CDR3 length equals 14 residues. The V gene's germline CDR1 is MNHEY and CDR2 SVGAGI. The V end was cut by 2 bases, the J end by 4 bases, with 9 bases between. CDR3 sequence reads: CASSYTLRYNEQFF. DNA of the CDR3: TGTGCCAGCAGTTACACACTACGGTACAATGAGCAGTTCTTC.

The CDR3 region has the DNA TGTGCCAGCCGGGCGGAGGGGCCGCTACGGGTCGAGCAGTACTTC. This sequence encodes CASRAEGPLRVEQYF. The V and J genes are TRBV28 and TRBJ2-7; the D gene is possibly TRBD2 (6 bases). The CDR3 runs to 15 residues. V lost 8 bases and J 6 bases, leaving 23 bases between the germline ends. Germline CDR1 and CDR2: MDHEN and SYDVKM.

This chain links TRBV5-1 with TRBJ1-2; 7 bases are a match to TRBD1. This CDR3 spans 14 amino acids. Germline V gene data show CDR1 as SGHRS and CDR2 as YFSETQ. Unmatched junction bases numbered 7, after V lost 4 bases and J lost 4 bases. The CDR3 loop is CASSPGTATYGYTF. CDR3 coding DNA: TGCGCCAGCAGCCCAGGGACAGCTACCTATGGCTACACCTTC.

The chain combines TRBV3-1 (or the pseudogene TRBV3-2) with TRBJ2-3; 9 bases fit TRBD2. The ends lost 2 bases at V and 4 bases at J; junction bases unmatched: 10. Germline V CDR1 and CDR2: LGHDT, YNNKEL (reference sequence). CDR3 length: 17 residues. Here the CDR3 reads CASSQSIGGRGPDTQYF. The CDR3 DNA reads TGTGCCAGCAGCCAATCCATTGGCGGGAGGGGCCCAGATACGCAGTATTTT.

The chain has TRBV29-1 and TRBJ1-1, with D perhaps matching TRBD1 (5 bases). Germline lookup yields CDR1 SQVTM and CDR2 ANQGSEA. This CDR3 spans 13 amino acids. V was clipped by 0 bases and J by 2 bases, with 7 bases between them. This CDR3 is CSVEEGPNTEAFF. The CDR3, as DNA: TGCAGCGTTGAAGAGGGGCCAAACACTGAAGCTTTCTTT.

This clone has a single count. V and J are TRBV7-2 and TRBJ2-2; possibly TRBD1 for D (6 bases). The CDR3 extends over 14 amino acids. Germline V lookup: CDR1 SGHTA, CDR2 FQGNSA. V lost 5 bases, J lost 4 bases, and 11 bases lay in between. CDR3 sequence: CASSEGHSTGELFF. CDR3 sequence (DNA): TGTGCCAGCAGCGAGGGACACAGCACCGGGGAGCTGTTTTTT.

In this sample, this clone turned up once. DNA of the CDR3: TGTGCCAGCAGTTCTGGGCGGGCCGACTACAATGAGCAGTTCTTC. It codes for CASSSGRADYNEQFF. The chain carries TRBV2 and TRBJ2-1; perhaps TRBD2 as D (5 bases). The CDR3 contains 15 residues. Germline V gives CDR1 SNHLY, CDR2 FYNNEI. The V gene lost 5 bases and the J gene lost 3 bases, with 14 bases spanning the gap.

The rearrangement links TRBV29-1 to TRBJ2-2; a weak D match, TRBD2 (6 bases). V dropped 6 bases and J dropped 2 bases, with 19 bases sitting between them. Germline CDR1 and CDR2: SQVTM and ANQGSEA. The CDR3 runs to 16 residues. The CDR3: CSVPVRSGQNTGELFF. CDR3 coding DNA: TGCAGCGTACCCGTCCGAAGCGGGCAAAACACCGGGGAGCTGTTTTTT.